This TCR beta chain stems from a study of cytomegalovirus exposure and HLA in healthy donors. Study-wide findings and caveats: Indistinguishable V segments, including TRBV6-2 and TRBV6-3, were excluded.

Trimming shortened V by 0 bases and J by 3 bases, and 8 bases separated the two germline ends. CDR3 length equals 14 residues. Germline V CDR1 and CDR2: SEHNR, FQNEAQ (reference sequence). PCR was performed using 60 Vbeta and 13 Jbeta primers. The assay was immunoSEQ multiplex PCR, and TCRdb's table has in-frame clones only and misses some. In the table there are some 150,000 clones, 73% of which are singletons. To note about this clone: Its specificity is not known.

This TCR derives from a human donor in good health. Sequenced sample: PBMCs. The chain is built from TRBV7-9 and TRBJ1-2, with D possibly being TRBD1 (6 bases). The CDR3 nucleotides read TGTGCCAGCAGCTTAGCAGGGGGAGACTATGGCTACACCTTC. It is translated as CASSLAGGDYGYTF.